This TCR beta chain was captured in a study of shared clonotypes between healthy human individuals. Looked up from germline, CDR1 is MGHRA and CDR2 is YSYEKL. The CDR3 is made up of 15 amino acids. Germline trimming cut 8 bases from V and 4 bases from J; bases unmatched to any gene: 13. Naive-designated CD8 cells lacked CD45RO, were positively enriched for CCR7, and omitted terminally differentiated effector memory CD45RA+ cells. There are a few counts of this clone. The assay ran at deep level. Generated by immunoSEQ multiplex PCR, the TCRdb table keeps only in-frame clones and is missing some. This repertoire shows about 750,000 clones, roughly 92% found once; its top ten account for under 30%.

This TCR was sampled from a man aged 25-45 years in good health. Sequenced input: naive CD8+ T cells sorted from blood. The V call is TRBV4-1, the J call TRBJ2-7; 8 bases are shared with TRBD1. The CDR3 DNA is TGCGCCAGCTCCTCCCACCGGGACAGGACTTACGAGCAGTACTTC. This translates into CASSSHRDRTYEQYF.